The rows below give T cell receptor beta chains drawn from one sample of a study of PD-1 blockade in mismatch repair-deficient tumors. This table comes from immunoSEQ multiplex PCR, and its TCRdb copy is limited to in-frame clones, with some not included. The table records roughly 110,000 clones, around 80% of them present only once. This material consisted of peripheral blood, taken approximately 14 months after starting pembrolizumab. Receptor source: an adult with mismatch repair-deficient cancer. CDR3s include the opening cysteine and the closing phenylalanine or tryptophan. Size is stated for part of the rows, as once, few or many counts, or as a class when the clone is expanded.

size: NA
J: TRBJ2-2
V: TRBV10-2
length: 15
CDR3: CASSETGYNTGELFF

size: NA
J: TRBJ1-1
V: TRBV5-1
length: 17
CDR3: CASSLVRDFTLNTEAFF

size: NA
J: TRBJ2-1
V: TRBV27
length: 15
CDR3: CASRSGTSVANEQFF

size: NA
J: TRBJ1-2
V: TRBV7-2
length: 13
CDR3: CASSLRSGSGYTF

size: NA
J: TRBJ2-2
V: TRBV7-3
length: 13
CDR3: CASSLRGTGELFF

size: NA
J: TRBJ2-7
V: TRBV4-2
length: 16
CDR3: CASSQVGGGTTYEQYF

size: NA
J: TRBJ2-1
V: TRBV21-1
length: 17
CDR3: CASSKVGDRGNDNEQFF

size: NA
J: TRBJ2-3
V: TRBV4-2
length: 13
CDR3: CASSQVFTDTQYF

size: NA
J: TRBJ2-5
V: TRBV7-7
length: 14
CDR3: CASSSRLATETQYF

size: once
J: TRBJ2-1
V: TRBV20-1
length: 11
CDR3: CSATWELEQFF

size: NA
J: TRBJ1-5
V: TRBV19
length: 17
CDR3: CASSIDPGGHGNQPQHF

size: NA
J: TRBJ1-3
V: TRBV5-4
length: 14
CDR3: CASSSQSSGNTIYF

size: NA
J: TRBJ2-7
V: TRBV2
length: 13
CDR3: CASRRDGTYEQYF

size: NA
J: TRBJ2-3
V: TRBV7-2
length: 16
CDR3: CASSFLAGAVTDTQYF

size: NA
J: TRBJ1-5
V: TRBV7-6
length: 13
CDR3: CASSYGTNQPQHF

size: NA
J: TRBJ1-1
V: TRBV11-1
length: 13
CDR3: CASSHGGNTEAFF

size: NA
J: TRBJ2-6
V: TRBV7-8
length: 18
CDR3: CASSREGTGLPGANVLTF

size: many
J: TRBJ2-1
V: TRBV7-9
length: 14
CDR3: CASSRGLGVFEQFF

size: NA
J: TRBJ1-1
V: TRBV19
length: 16
CDR3: CASSLKQGPRPTEAFF

size: NA
J: TRBJ2-7
V: TRBV19
length: 15
CDR3: CASCVVAGEIAEQYF

size: NA
J: TRBJ1-4
V: TRBV2
length: 15
CDR3: CASSESRGVGEKLFF

size: NA
J: TRBJ2-3
V: TRBV30
length: 13
CDR3: CAWSPGGQRPQYF

size: NA
J: TRBJ2-1
V: TRBV4-3
length: 17
CDR3: CASSRRADREDNNEQFF